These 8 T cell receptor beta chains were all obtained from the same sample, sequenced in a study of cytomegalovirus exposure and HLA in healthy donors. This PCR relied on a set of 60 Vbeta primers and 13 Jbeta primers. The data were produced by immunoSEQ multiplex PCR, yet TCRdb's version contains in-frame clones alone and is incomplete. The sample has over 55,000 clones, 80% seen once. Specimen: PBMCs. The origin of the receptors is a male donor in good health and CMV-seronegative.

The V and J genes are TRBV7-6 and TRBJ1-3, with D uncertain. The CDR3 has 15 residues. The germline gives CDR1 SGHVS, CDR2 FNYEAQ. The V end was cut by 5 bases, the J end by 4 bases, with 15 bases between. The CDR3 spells CASSPDILHGNTIYF. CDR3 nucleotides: TGTGCCAGCAGCCCCGACATACTTCACGGAAACACCATATATTTT.

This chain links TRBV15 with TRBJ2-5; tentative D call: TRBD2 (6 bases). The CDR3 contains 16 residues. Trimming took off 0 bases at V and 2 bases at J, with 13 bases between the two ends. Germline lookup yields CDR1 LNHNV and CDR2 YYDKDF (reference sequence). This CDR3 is CATSRDHPGRQETQYF. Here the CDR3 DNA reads TGTGCCACCAGCAGAGATCATCCGGGGAGGCAAGAGACCCAGTACTTC.

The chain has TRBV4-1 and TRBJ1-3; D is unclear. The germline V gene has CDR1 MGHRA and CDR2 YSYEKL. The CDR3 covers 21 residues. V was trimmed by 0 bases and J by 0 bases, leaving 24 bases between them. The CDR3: CASSQDPPARNQIRSGNTIYF. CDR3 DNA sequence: TGCGCCAGCAGCCAAGATCCTCCCGCCAGGAACCAGATACGCTCTGGAAACACCATATATTTT.

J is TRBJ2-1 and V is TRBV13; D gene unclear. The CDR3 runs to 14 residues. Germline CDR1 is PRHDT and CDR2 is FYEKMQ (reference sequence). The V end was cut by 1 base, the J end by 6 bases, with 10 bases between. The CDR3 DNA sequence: TGTGCCAGCAGCTTAGAAGTTCCCAGCAATGAGCAGTTCTTC. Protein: CASSLEVPSNEQFF.

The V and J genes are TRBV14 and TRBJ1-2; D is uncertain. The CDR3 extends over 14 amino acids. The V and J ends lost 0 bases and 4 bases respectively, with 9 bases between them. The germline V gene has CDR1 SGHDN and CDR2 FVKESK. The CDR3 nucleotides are TGTGCCAGCAGCCAAGAATCCAGGTCCTATGGCTACACCTTC. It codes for CASSQESRSYGYTF.

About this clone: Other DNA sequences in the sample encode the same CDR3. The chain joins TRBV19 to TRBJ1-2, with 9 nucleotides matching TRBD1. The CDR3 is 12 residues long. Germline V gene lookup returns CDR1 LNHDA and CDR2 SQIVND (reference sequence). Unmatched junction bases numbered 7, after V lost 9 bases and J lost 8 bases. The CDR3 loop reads CASIRQGGGYTF. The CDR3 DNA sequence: TGTGCCAGCATCCGACAGGGGGGAGGCTACACCTTC.

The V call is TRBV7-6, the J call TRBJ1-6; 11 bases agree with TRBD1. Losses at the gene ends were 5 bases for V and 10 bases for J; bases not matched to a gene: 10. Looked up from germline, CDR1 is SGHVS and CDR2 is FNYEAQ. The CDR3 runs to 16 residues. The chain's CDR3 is CASSPGGQGARSPLHF. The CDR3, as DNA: TGTGCCAGCAGCCCAGGAGGACAGGGGGCACGATCACCCCTCCACTTT.

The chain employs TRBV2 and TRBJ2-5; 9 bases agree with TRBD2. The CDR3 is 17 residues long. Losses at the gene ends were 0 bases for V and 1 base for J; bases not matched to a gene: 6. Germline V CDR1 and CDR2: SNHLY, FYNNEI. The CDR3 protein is CASSEARGGAFQETQYF. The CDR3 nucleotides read TGTGCCAGCAGTGAAGCGCGCGGGGGGGCCTTCCAAGAGACCCAGTACTTC.